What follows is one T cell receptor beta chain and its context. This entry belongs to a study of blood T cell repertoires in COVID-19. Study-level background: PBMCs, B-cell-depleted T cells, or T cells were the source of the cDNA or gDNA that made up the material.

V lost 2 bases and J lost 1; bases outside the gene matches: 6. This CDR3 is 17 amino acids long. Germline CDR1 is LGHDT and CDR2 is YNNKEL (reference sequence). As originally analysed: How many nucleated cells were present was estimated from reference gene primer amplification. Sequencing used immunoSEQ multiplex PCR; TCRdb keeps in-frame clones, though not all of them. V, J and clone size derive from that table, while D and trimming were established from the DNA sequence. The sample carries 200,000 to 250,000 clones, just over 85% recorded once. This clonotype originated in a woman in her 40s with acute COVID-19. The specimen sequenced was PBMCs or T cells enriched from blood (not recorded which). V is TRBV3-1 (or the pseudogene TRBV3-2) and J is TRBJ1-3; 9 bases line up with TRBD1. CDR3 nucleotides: TGTGCCAGCAGCCAAAATTCCGGGACAGGGTCTGGAAACACCATATATTTT. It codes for CASSQNSGTGSGNTIYF.